The sequence of this T cell receptor (beta chain) was determined in a study of radiation and T cells in renal cell carcinoma. Regarding the study as a whole: Pretreatment tumor biopsies were lacking, so baseline clonotypes are unknown.

Details on this clone: Its target is unknown.

The time point denotes: blood 2 weeks post-SBRT. Regarding treatment: 15 Gy SBRT to primary tumor, nephrectomy 4 weeks later. Radiation-treated patients gave blood at baseline, week 2 and week 4. The tumor was a clear cell renal cell carcinoma. Generated by immunoSEQ multiplex PCR, the TCRdb table keeps only in-frame clones and is missing some. The repertoire holds 95,000 to 150,000 clones, roughly four fifths seen once, with approximately 6.3% in the top ten. This TCR derives from a man aged 50-60 years with renal cell carcinoma. The sample consisted of blood, taken from a patient whose treatment included radiotherapy and nephrectomy.

The chain's CDR3 is CASSRNRVDTEAFF. In DNA form, the CDR3 reads TGTGCCAGTAGTCGTAACAGGGTAGACACTGAAGCTTTCTTT. This chain connects TRBV19 to TRBJ1-1; D perhaps matches TRBD1 (6 bases). Trimming took off 5 bases at V and 3 bases at J, with 13 bases between the two ends. Germline V lookup: CDR1 LNHDA, CDR2 SQIVND (reference sequence). The length of the CDR3 is 14 residues.